Each of the 3 T cell receptor beta chains below was sequenced from the same sample in a study of blood T cell repertoires in COVID-19. Repertoires were generated with immunoSEQ multiplex PCR, while TCRdb's copy carries only in-frame clones and drops some. The sample holds about 99,000 clones, roughly nine tenths seen once. The sequenced sample was peripheral blood. The receptors shown here come from a woman at least 80 years old in a cohort sampled during active COVID-19.

The genes are TRBV5-4 and TRBJ2-1; D gene ambiguous. V lost 4 bases and J 0 bases, leaving 14 bases between the germline ends. Looked up from germline, CDR1 is SGHNT and CDR2 is YYREEE (reference sequence). The CDR3 covers 16 residues. The CDR3 region has the DNA TGTGCCAGCAGCCCCTCTATTCTTAGCTCCTACAATGAGCAGTTCTTC. This sequence encodes CASSPSILSSYNEQFF.

V usage is TRBV5-4 and J usage is TRBJ2-7, with D perhaps matching TRBD1 (6 bases). With 4 bases removed from V and 4 bases from J, the gap between germline ends came to 9 bases. This CDR3 has 12 amino acids. Germline V gene lookup returns CDR1 SGHNT and CDR2 YYREEE (reference sequence). CDR3 coding DNA: TGTGCCAGCAGCCTAACAGGGTACGAGCAGTACTTC. It encodes CASSLTGYEQYF.

This chain links TRBV5-1 with TRBJ1-1; 8 positions agree with TRBD1. CDR1 and CDR2 from the germline V gene are SGHRS and YFSETQ. V lost 2 bases, J lost 3 bases, and 6 bases stayed unmatched. The CDR3 consists of 15 residues. This CDR3 reads CASSLNTGGYTEAFF. The CDR3 DNA sequence: TGCGCCAGCAGCTTAAACACAGGGGGTTACACTGAAGCTTTCTTT.